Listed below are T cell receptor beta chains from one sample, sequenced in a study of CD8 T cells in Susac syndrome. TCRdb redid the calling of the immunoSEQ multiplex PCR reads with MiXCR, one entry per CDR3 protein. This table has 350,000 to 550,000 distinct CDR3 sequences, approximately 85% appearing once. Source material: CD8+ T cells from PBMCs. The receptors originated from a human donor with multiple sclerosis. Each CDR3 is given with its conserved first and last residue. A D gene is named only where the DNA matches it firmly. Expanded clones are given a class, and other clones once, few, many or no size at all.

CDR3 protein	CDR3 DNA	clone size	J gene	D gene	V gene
CASSFGTGPYNEQYF	TGTGCCAGCAGCTTCGGGACAGGGCCTTACAACGAGCAGTACTTC	-	TRBJ2-7	TRBD1	TRBV9
CASSTGQGTTEAFF	TGTGCCAGCAGCACCGGACAGGGGACGACTGAAGCTTTCTTT	-	TRBJ1-1	TRBD1	TRBV7-8
CASSYPANEQFF	TGTGCCAGCAGCTACCCCGCCAATGAGCAGTTCTTC	-	TRBJ2-1	-	TRBV11-2
CASSFGGQDQGGELFF	TGTGCCAGCAGCTTTGGAGGGCAGGATCAAGGAGGGGAGCTGTTTTTT	-	TRBJ2-2	-	TRBV5-5
CASTHRVNTGELFF	TGTGCCAGCACGCACAGGGTTAATACCGGGGAGCTGTTTTTT	-	TRBJ2-2	-	TRBV7-9
CASSLVAGSSWNGYTF	TGTGCCAGCAGTTTAGTCGCAGGCTCATCTTGGAATGGCTACACCTTC	-	TRBJ1-2	-	TRBV27
CASSQEIGMQETQYF	TGTGCCAGCAGCCAAGAAATCGGGATGCAAGAGACCCAGTACTTC	-	TRBJ2-5	-	TRBV3-1
CASSQDQFGYYEQYF	TGTGCCAGCAGCCAAGATCAATTTGGGTACTACGAGCAGTACTTC	-	TRBJ2-7	-	TRBV3-1
CSVETVYGYTF	TGCAGCGTTGAAACTGTCTATGGCTACACCTTC	-	TRBJ1-2	-	TRBV29-1
CASSFSTGTGRYEQYF	TGTGCCAGCAGTTTCTCAACCGGGACAGGACGCTACGAGCAGTACTTC	-	TRBJ2-7	TRBD1	TRBV27
CASRYTTSGDTDTQYF	TGTGCCAGCAGATATACGACTAGCGGAGACACAGATACGCAGTATTTT	-	TRBJ2-3	TRBD2	TRBV12-3/TRBV12-4
CASSQLGLINQPQHF	TGCGCCAGCAGCCAACTAGGGCTTATCAATCAGCCCCAGCATTTT	-	TRBJ1-5	-	TRBV4-1
CASSEITGWIPNTEAFF	TGCGCCAGCAGTGAGATAACGGGGTGGATTCCGAACACTGAAGCTTTCTTT	-	TRBJ1-1	-	TRBV10-2
CASKFALNTEAFF	TGTGCCAGCAAGTTCGCGTTGAACACTGAAGCTTTCTTT	once	TRBJ1-1	-	TRBV28
CASRDRAVSLYEQYF	TGTGCCAGCAGGGACAGGGCCGTTTCACTTTACGAGCAGTACTTC	-	TRBJ2-7	TRBD1	TRBV7-2
CASSLQGFNTEAFF	TGTGCCAGCAGTTTACAGGGTTTCAACACTGAAGCTTTCTTT	-	TRBJ1-1	-	TRBV27
CAISEGLAGYSYEQYF	TGTGCCATCAGTGAGGGACTAGCGGGGTACTCCTACGAGCAGTACTTC	-	TRBJ2-7	TRBD2	TRBV10-3
CASSFAENNEQFF	TGTGCCAGCAGTTTTGCGGAAAACAATGAGCAGTTCTTC	-	TRBJ2-1	-	TRBV27
CASSEAWTNTATNEKLFF	TGTGCCAGCAGTGAAGCCTGGACAAATACTGCAACTAATGAAAAACTGTTTTTT	-	TRBJ1-4	-	TRBV6-1
CASSFLTENKSMNTEAFF	TGTGCCAGCAGTTTCCTCACAGAGAATAAATCCATGAACACTGAAGCTTTCTTT	-	TRBJ1-1	-	TRBV12-3/TRBV12-4
CASSLTAQGAKNIQYF	TGTGCCAGCAGCCTTACCGCACAGGGCGCCAAAAACATTCAGTACTTC	-	TRBJ2-4	-	TRBV27
CASSEAWGNTGELFF	TGTGCCAGCAGTGAAGCGTGGGGGAACACCGGGGAGCTGTTTTTT	-	TRBJ2-2	-	TRBV2
CASSLQGLGNEQFF	TGTGCCAGCAGCCTACAGGGTTTGGGCAATGAGCAGTTCTTC	-	TRBJ2-1	-	TRBV11-3
CSVEHEQFF	TGCTCCGTTGAACATGAGCAGTTCTTC	once	TRBJ2-1	-	TRBV29-1
CASNPGQGRIDYGYTF	TGCGCCAGCAACCCGGGACAGGGGAGGATTGACTATGGCTACACCTTC	-	TRBJ1-2	TRBD1	TRBV10-2
CASSDRTSGSASTDTQYF	TGCGCCAGCAGTGATAGGACTAGCGGGAGCGCTAGCACAGATACGCAGTATTTT	-	TRBJ2-3	TRBD2	TRBV10-2
CASSHPDRVDTEAFF	TGCGCCAGCAGCCATCCAGACAGGGTGGACACTGAAGCTTTCTTT	-	TRBJ1-1	TRBD1	TRBV4-1
CASDRGHEQYF	TGTGCCTCGGACAGGGGGCACGAGCAGTACTTC	-	TRBJ2-7	TRBD1	TRBV30
CASSAPGQGPYEQYF	TGTGCCAGCAGCGCACCGGGACAGGGCCCCTACGAGCAGTACTTC	-	TRBJ2-7	TRBD1	TRBV7-6
CASSFRRGGSYNEQFF	TGTGCCAGCAGCTTTCGAAGGGGGGGTTCCTACAATGAGCAGTTCTTC	-	TRBJ2-1	-	TRBV13
CASSQVDRGLNYEQYF	TGTGCCAGCAGCCAAGTGGACAGGGGGCTTAACTACGAGCAGTACTTC	-	TRBJ2-7	TRBD1	TRBV14
CASQGGGSPLHF	TGTGCCAGTCAGGGGGGGGGTTCACCCCTCCACTTT	-	TRBJ1-6	TRBD1	TRBV27
CASRASGSSYNEQFF	TGTGCCAGCAGGGCTAGCGGGAGCTCCTACAATGAGCAGTTCTTC	-	TRBJ2-1	TRBD2	TRBV6-1
CASSLVPSGSYNEQFF	TGTGCCAGCAGCTTAGTTCCTAGCGGCTCCTACAATGAGCAGTTCTTC	-	TRBJ2-1	TRBD2	TRBV7-2
CASSLSNQGPTSYEQYF	TGTGCCAGCAGTTTATCGAACCAGGGACCAACCTCCTACGAGCAGTACTTC	-	TRBJ2-7	-	TRBV27
CASSSWGSEAGELFF	TGTGCCAGCAGCTCATGGGGAAGTGAGGCCGGGGAGCTGTTTTTT	-	TRBJ2-2	-	TRBV11-2
CASSLIEPDTQYF	TGTGCCAGCAGCTTAATAGAGCCGGATACGCAGTATTTT	-	TRBJ2-3	-	TRBV14
CASSLSFGTDTQYF	TGTGCCAGCAGCTTATCATTTGGCACAGATACGCAGTATTTT	-	TRBJ2-3	-	TRBV7-9
CASSLGPGPEAFF	TGTGCCAGCAGCCTGGGTCCGGGCCCCGAAGCTTTCTTT	-	TRBJ1-1	-	TRBV7-6